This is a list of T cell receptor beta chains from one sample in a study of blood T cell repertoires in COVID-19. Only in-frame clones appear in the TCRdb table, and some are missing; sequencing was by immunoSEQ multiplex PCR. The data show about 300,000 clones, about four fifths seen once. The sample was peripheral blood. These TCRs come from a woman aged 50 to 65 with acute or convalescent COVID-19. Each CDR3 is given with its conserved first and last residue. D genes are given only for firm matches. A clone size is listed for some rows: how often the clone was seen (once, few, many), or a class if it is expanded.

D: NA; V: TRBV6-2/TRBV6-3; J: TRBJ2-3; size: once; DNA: TGTGCCAGCAGCCGCCCAGGCACAGATACGCAGTATTTT; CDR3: CASSRPGTDTQYF
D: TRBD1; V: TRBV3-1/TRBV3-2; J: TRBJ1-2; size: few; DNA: TGTGCCAGCAGCCAAGATCCAGGGGGCTACTATGGCTACACCTTC; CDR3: CASSQDPGGYYGYTF
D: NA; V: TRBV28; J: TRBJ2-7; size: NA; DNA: TGTGCCAGCCGGCCCCGACAGGTCATCGGGCAGTACTTC; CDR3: CASRPRQVIGQYF
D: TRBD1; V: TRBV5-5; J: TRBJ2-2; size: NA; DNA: TGTGCCAGCAGCTCTGACAGGGGGCTGAACACCGGGGAGCTGTTTTTT; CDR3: CASSSDRGLNTGELFF
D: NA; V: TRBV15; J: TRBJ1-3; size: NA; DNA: TGTGCCACCAGCAGTCTACAGGCAGGGAACACCATATATTTT; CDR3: CATSSLQAGNTIYF
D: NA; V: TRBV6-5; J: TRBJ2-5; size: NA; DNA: TGTGCCAGCAACGTAGCTCCCTATTACCAAGAGACCCAGTACTTC; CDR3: CASNVAPYYQETQYF
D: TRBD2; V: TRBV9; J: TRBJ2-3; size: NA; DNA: TGTGCCAGCAGCGAGACTAGCGGGAGGGTAACGGATACGCAGTATTTT; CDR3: CASSETSGRVTDTQYF
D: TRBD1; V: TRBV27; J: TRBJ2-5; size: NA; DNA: TGTGCCAGCAGTCCCCACGGCGGGCAGGGGGCGGGAGAGACCCAGTACTTC; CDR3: CASSPHGGQGAGETQYF
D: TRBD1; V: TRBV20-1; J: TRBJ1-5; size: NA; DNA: TGCAGTGCTAGTAGGACAGGGGGTGTGCAGCCCCAGCATTTT; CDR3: CSASRTGGVQPQHF
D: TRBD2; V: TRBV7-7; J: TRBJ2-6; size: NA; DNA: TGTGCCAGCAGCTTAGGGTTTGGGGGGGTGAACGTCCTGACTTTC; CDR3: CASSLGFGGVNVLTF